Included here is one TCR beta chain sequence, with context. Its antigen is still unknown. Reverse transcription used about 500 ng RNA and constant-region primers for alpha and beta. Using multiplexing indices, alpha and beta chain libraries were generated apart by chain-specific third strand synthesis. After a brief PCR adding P5, P7 and a second index, 20 to 25 amplification cycles followed. TCRdb ran MiXCR on the 5' RACE reads and lists one entry per CDR3 protein. This sample carries more than 15,000 distinct CDR3 sequences, 8.5% of them seen once, and the ten largest clones take 21%. The sample comes from a study of HIV-infected patients and healthy controls. Follow-up blood was drawn about 14 weeks, roughly three months, after antiretroviral therapy began. No cell fractionation was done, so the repertoire covers all unsorted peripheral blood T cells. Germline V gives CDR1 SQVTM, CDR2 ANQGSEA. V was clipped by 4 bases and J by 0 bases, with 10 bases between them. This CDR3 spans 14 amino acids.

General study results and limits: Comparisons were complicated because patients and controls had unequal numbers of distinct sequences.

The receptor's source is an adult with HIV infection. The starting material was blood, obtained during antiretroviral therapy. The genes are TRBV29-1 and TRBJ2-1; the D is unclear. The CDR3 sequence is CSVGPLSSYNEQFF. The CDR3 coding sequence is TGCAGCGTTGGACCCCTGAGCTCCTACAATGAGCAGTTCTTC.